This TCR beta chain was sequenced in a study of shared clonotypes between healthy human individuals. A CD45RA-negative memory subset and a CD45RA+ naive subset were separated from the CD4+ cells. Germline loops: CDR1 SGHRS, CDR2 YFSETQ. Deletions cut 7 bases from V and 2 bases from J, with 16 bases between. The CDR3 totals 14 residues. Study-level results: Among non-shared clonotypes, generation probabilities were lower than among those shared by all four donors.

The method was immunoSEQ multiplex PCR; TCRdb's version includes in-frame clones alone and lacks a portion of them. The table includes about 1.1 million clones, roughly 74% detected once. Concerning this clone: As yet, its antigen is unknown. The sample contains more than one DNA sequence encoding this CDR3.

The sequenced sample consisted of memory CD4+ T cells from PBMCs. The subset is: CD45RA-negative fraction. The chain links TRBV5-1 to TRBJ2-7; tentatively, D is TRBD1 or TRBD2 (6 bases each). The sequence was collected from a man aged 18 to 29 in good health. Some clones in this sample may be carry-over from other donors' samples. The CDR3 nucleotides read TGCGCCAGCTCCCCCCGGGGGCGCCCCTACGAGCAGTACTTC. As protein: CASSPRGRPYEQYF.